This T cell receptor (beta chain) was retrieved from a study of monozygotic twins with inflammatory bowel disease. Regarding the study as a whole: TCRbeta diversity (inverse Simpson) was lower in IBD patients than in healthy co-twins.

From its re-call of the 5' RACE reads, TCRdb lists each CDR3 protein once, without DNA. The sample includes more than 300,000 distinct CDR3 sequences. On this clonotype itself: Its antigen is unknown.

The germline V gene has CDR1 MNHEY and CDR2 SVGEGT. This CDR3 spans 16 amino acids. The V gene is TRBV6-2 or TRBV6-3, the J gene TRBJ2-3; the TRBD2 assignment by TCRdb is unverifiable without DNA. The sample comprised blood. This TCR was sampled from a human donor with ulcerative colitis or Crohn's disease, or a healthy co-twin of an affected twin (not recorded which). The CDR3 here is CASSDPGGVRTDTQYF.